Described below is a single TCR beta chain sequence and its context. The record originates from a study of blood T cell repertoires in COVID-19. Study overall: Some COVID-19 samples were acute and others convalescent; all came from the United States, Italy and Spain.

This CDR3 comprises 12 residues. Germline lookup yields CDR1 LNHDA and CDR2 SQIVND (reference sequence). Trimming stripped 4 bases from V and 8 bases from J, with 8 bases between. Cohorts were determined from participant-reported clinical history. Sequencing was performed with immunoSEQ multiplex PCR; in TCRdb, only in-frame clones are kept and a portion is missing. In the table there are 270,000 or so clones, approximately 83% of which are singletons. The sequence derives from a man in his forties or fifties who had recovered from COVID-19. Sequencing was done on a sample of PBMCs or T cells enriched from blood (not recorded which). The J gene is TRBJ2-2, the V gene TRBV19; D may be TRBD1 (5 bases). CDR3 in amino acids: CASSTREGELFF. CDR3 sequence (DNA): TGTGCCAGTAGTACCAGGGAAGGGGAGCTGTTTTTT.